Sequencing of this T cell receptor beta chain was carried out in a study of T-cell reconstitution after alpha-beta-depleted transplantation in children. A TCRbeta library incorporating unique molecular identifiers was prepared. Via MiXCR, TCRdb re-called the PCR reads, giving one row per CDR3 protein. The repertoire consists of about 340,000 distinct CDR3 sequences, with roughly 14% occurring once and the leading ten covering 4% to 5.5%. Germline assignment: CDR1 LGHDT and CDR2 YNNKEL (reference sequence). This CDR3 comprises 15 residues. Trimming cost V 7 bases and J 7 bases, with 19 bases left between them.

The gene calls are TRBV3-1 and TRBJ1-4, with D unresolved. The source material was PBMCs, sampled from the stem cell graft. This receptor was identified in a human donor who donated a stem cell graft to a child with Fanconi anemia. The chain's CDR3 is CASTPGLLNGEKLFF. The CDR3 nucleotides read TGTGCCAGCACCCCCGGACTACTTAACGGTGAAAAACTGTTTTTT.